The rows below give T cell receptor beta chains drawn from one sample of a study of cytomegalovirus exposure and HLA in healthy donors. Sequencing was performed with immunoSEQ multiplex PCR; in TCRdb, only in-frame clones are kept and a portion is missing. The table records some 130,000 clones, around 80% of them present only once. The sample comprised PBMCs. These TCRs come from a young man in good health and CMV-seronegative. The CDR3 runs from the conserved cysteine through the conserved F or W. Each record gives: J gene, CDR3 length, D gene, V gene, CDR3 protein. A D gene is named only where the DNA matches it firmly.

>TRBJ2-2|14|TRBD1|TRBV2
CASRDRVLTGELFF
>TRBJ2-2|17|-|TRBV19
CATTGPGAARGTGELFF
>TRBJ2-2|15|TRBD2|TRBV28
CASSFAGGGTGELFF
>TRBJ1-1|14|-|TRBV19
CASTIGGEATEAFF
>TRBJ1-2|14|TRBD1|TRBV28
CASRFEGQGSGYTF
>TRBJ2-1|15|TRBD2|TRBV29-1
CSALPLAGDYNEQFF
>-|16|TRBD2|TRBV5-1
CASSLAVTSGSYEQYF
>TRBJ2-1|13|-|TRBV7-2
CASSFVAWNEQFF
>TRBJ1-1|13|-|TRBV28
CASSLGRGLRAFF
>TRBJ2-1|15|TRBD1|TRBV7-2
CASSFGQGAFNEQFF
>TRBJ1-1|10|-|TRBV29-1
CSVVGGKAFF
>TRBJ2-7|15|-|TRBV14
CASSQDLAVSYEQYF